This T cell receptor beta chain comes out of a study of cytomegalovirus exposure and HLA in healthy donors. Sequencing used immunoSEQ multiplex PCR; TCRdb keeps in-frame clones, though not all of them. Here the sample spans some 140,000 clones, about 90% being singletons. The sample taken for sequencing was PBMCs. The TCR originated in a woman aged 30 to 39 in good health and CMV-seropositive.

Here the CDR3 reads CASSSTGIHNEQFF. The DNA of the CDR3 is TGTGCCAGCAGCTCGACAGGGATCCACAATGAGCAGTTCTTC. V usage is TRBV5-4 and J usage is TRBJ2-1, with 7 nucleotides matching TRBD1. The CDR3 consists of 14 residues. Trimming removed 3 bases from V and 5 bases from J; junction bases left unmatched: 5. Germline CDR1 SGHNT, CDR2 YYREEE (reference sequence).